These T cell receptor beta chains were read from a single sample in a study of blood T cell repertoires in COVID-19. Sequencing used immunoSEQ multiplex PCR; TCRdb keeps in-frame clones, though not all of them. The table lists 150,000 to 200,000 clones, approximately 88% of them singletons. The sample taken for sequencing was PBMCs or T cells enriched from blood (not recorded which). The origin of the receptors is a woman in her sixties who had recovered from COVID-19. Each CDR3 is given with its conserved first and last residue. The D gene is left open where the match is weak. Some rows mark clone size as missing; the rest say once, few, many or name a class of expanded clone.

>-|TRBV6-5|TRBJ1-5|-
CASSDSVSNQPQHF
TGTGCCAGCAGCGACTCAGTTAGTAATCAGCCCCAGCATTTT
>TRBD1|TRBV6-5|TRBJ1-4|-
CASKTTGSGEKLFF
TGTGCCAGCAAAACGACAGGGAGCGGTGAAAAACTGTTTTTT
>-|TRBV2|TRBJ1-3|-
CASVTESGNTIYF
TGTGCCAGCGTCACCGAGTCCGGAAACACCATATATTTT
>-|TRBV6-9|TRBJ1-1|-
CASSWEGVNTEAFF
TGTGCCAGCAGTTGGGAGGGGGTGAACACTGAAGCTTTCTTT
>TRBD2|TRBV28|TRBJ2-1|-
CASSLPLASSYNEQFF
TGTGCCAGCAGTTTACCACTAGCGTCATCTTACAATGAGCAGTTCTTC
>TRBD2|TRBV5-1|TRBJ2-7|-
CASSPMTSVDAYEQYF
TGCGCCAGCAGCCCAATGACTAGCGTAGACGCCTACGAGCAGTACTTC
>TRBD1|TRBV6-1|TRBJ1-2|-
CASSETGDYGYTF
TGTGCCAGCAGTGAGACAGGGGACTATGGCTACACCTTC
>TRBD1|TRBV28|TRBJ1-2|-
CASSANRGRGGYTF
TGTGCCAGCAGTGCAAACAGGGGTAGGGGTGGCTACACCTTC
>TRBD1|TRBV2|TRBJ1-2|-
CASSEEDRNYYGYTF
TGTGCCAGCAGTGAAGAGGACAGGAATTACTATGGCTACACCTTC
>-|TRBV19|TRBJ1-5|-
CASWEGGGGNQPQHF
TGTGCCAGTTGGGAAGGGGGAGGGGGCAATCAGCCCCAGCATTTT
>-|TRBV11-1|TRBJ2-1|-
CASSPFTGPNEQFF
TGTGCCAGCAGTCCCTTCACAGGGCCCAATGAGCAGTTCTTC
>-|TRBV3-1/TRBV3-2|TRBJ1-4|-
CASSQGGGSNEKLFF
TGTGCCAGCAGCCAAGGGGGGGGATCTAATGAAAAACTGTTTTTT
>TRBD2|TRBV11-3|TRBJ2-1|-
CASSLLAGAYNEQFF
TGTGCCAGCAGCTTACTAGCGGGGGCCTACAATGAGCAGTTCTTC
>-|TRBV21-1|TRBJ1-5|once
CASSKAQGATQPQHF
TGTGCCAGCAGCAAAGCCCAGGGGGCTACCCAGCCCCAGCATTTT
>TRBD1|TRBV5-6|TRBJ2-2|-
CASSLGQGVTGELFF
TGTGCCAGCAGCTTGGGACAGGGTGTCACCGGGGAGCTGTTTTTT
>TRBD2|TRBV20-1|TRBJ2-2|-
CSASDAAGGVVGELFF
TGCAGTGCTAGTGATGCGGCGGGAGGGGTAGTCGGGGAGCTGTTTTTT
>TRBD1|TRBV7-9|TRBJ1-4|-
CASSLSTGANEKLFF
TGTGCCAGCAGCCTATCTACAGGGGCTAATGAAAAACTGTTTTTT
>-|TRBV5-1|TRBJ2-3|-
CASSLALLPKGNVTDTQYF
TGCGCCAGCAGCTTGGCCCTACTCCCAAAGGGGAATGTGACAGATACGCAGTATTTT
>-|TRBV28|TRBJ2-2|-
CASTTAGLNTGELFF
TGTGCCAGCACAACCGCCGGACTGAACACCGGGGAGCTGTTTTTT
>TRBD1|TRBV28|TRBJ1-1|-
CASSATGRNTEAFF
TGTGCCAGCAGCGCGACAGGGCGGAACACTGAAGCTTTCTTT
>-|TRBV6-6|TRBJ2-5|-
CASSYAQDETQYF
TGTGCCAGCAGTTACGCACAGGATGAGACCCAGTACTTC
>-|TRBV27|TRBJ2-1|-
CASSLSTGYNEQFF
TGTGCCAGCAGTTTATCGACGGGGTACAATGAGCAGTTCTTC
>TRBD1|TRBV19|TRBJ1-2|-
CASRQGFGGYTF
TGTGCCAGCCGACAGGGATTTGGTGGCTACACCTTC
>-|TRBV5-1|TRBJ1-3|few
CASSPDRNSGNTIYF
TGCGCCAGCAGCCCCGACAGGAACTCTGGAAACACCATATATTTT
>-|TRBV5-6|TRBJ1-2|-
CASSFRGLQSGYTF
TGTGCCAGCAGCTTTAGGGGTCTTCAGTCTGGCTACACCTTC
>TRBD2|TRBV18|TRBJ2-2|-
CASSPASGSGRTGELFF
TGTGCCAGCTCACCAGCCAGCGGGAGCGGGCGCACCGGGGAGCTGTTTTTT
>-|TRBV2|TRBJ1-4|-
CASSAVLSEKLFF
TGTGCCAGCAGTGCCGTGTTGAGTGAAAAACTGTTTTTT
>TRBD2|TRBV28|TRBJ2-7|-
CASSLLASGRGEQYF
TGTGCCAGCAGTTTATTAGCTAGCGGGAGGGGCGAGCAGTACTTC
>-|TRBV5-1|TRBJ1-2|once
CASSLIAGDDGGYTF
TGCGCCAGCAGCTTGATCGCAGGGGACGATGGTGGCTACACCTTC
>-|TRBV2|TRBJ2-3|-
CATVGSEGTDTQYF
TGTGCCACCGTGGGGAGCGAAGGCACAGATACGCAGTATTTT
>TRBD1|TRBV2|TRBJ2-2|-
CASSEDRGWIAGELFF
TGTGCCAGCAGTGAAGACAGGGGCTGGATCGCCGGGGAGCTGTTTTTT
>-|TRBV5-4|TRBJ1-3|-
CASSLDLTLSGNTIYF
TGTGCCAGCAGCTTGGACTTAACCCTCTCCGGAAACACCATATATTTT
>TRBD1|TRBV12-3/TRBV12-4|TRBJ1-3|few
CASTVTGRNTIYF
TGTGCCAGCACTGTGACAGGGAGAAACACCATATATTTT
>-|TRBV20-1|TRBJ1-2|-
CSASSRGDINYGYTF
TGCAGTGCTAGTTCCAGAGGGGACATCAACTATGGCTACACCTTC
>-|TRBV9|TRBJ1-2|few
CASSGSLGRNYGYTF
TGTGCCAGCAGCGGGTCTCTAGGGAGGAACTATGGCTACACCTTC
>TRBD2|TRBV19|TRBJ2-2|once
CASSILRGGRPGELFF
TGTGCCAGTAGTATACTGCGGGGGGGCCGGCCCGGGGAGCTGTTTTTT
>TRBD1|TRBV30|TRBJ1-6|-
CAWRTPDRGNSPLHF
TGTGCCTGGAGGACCCCCGACAGGGGAAATTCACCCCTCCACTTT
>-|TRBV15|TRBJ1-5|-
CATSRQANQPQHF
TGTGCCACCAGCAGACAGGCCAATCAGCCCCAGCATTTT
>TRBD1|TRBV10-3|TRBJ1-1|-
CAIRQGEDTEAFF
TGTGCCATCAGACAGGGGGAGGATACTGAAGCTTTCTTT
>TRBD1|TRBV19|TRBJ2-2|-
CASRQGMMGELFF
TGTGCCAGTAGACAGGGGATGATGGGGGAGCTGTTTTTT
>-|TRBV5-6|TRBJ1-4|once
CASSLRATNEKLFF
TGTGCCAGCAGCTTGCGTGCAACTAATGAAAAACTGTTTTTT
>-|TRBV29-1|TRBJ1-1|-
CSAQEGTNTEAFF
TGCAGCGCCCAGGAGGGTACGAACACTGAAGCTTTCTTT
>TRBD2|TRBV5-1|TRBJ2-1|-
CASSLAPGGGYNEQFF
TGCGCCAGCAGCTTGGCCCCGGGAGGTGGCTACAATGAGCAGTTCTTC
>TRBD1|TRBV7-9|TRBJ1-4|-
CASSRARQGTNEKLFF
TGTGCCAGCAGCCGGGCCAGACAGGGGACTAATGAAAAACTGTTTTTT